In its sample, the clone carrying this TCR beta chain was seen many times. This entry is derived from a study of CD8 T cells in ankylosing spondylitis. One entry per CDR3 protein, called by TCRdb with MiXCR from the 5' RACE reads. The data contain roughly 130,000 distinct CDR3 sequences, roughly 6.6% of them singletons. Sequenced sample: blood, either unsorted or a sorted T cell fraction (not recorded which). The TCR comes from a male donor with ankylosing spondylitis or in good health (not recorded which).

In DNA form, the CDR3 reads TGTGCCAGCAGGGTACAAACCGGGGAGCTGTTTTTT. It specifies CASRVQTGELFF. The chain uses TRBV7-2 and TRBJ2-2, with D unresolved. Trimming cost V 6 bases and J 5 bases, with 7 bases left between them. CDR1 and CDR2 (germline): SGHTA, FQGNSA. The CDR3 totals 12 residues.